This paragraph covers one T cell receptor beta chain sequence. These data come from a study of blood T cell repertoires in COVID-19. Study background: Acute and convalescent COVID-19 samples came from the United States, Italy and Spain. In each case, the material was cDNA or gDNA derived from T cells, B-cell-depleted T cells, or PBMCs.

Profiling relied on immunoSEQ multiplex PCR, and the TCRdb table lists in-frame clones only, not all of them. The table has about 220,000 clones, over 75% seen once; the top ten hold roughly 2.2%. Germline CDR1 MGHDK, CDR2 SYGVNS. The CDR3 covers 13 residues. V shed 3 bases and J shed 1 base, with 6 bases lying between them. The specimen sequenced was peripheral blood. This TCR came from a woman aged 70-85 years with COVID-19, enrolled during active disease. The rearrangement joins TRBV25-1 to TRBJ1-1; D remains unclear. CDR3 in DNA: TGTGCCAGCAGTGATCTCTCGAACACTGAAGCTTTCTTT. Translating it yields CASSDLSNTEAFF. Looking up the rest from reference TRBV25-1 and TRBJ1-1 gives the full variable domain: EADIYQTPRYLVIGTGKKITLECSQTMGHDKMYWYQQDPGMELHLIHYSYGVNSTEKGDLSSESTVSRIRTEHFPLTLESARPSHTSQYLCASSDLSNTEAFFGQGTRLTVV.